This T cell receptor beta chain comes out of a study of T cells in Graves' hyperthyroidism and ophthalmopathy. The wider study: At the time of initial diagnosis and before any treatment, peripheral blood was collected.

This clonotype came up a few times. The V gene lost 5 bases and the J gene lost 5 bases, with 12 bases spanning the gap. Germline lookup yields CDR1 SQVTM and CDR2 ANQGSEA. The CDR3 runs 13 residues. Amplification targeted TCR beta CDR3 regions from RNA transcripts. The HTBI set primed first-round TCR CDR3 RT-PCR. TCRdb fed the multiplex PCR reads into MiXCR, producing one record per CDR3 protein. The sample holds approximately 690,000 distinct CDR3 sequences, roughly 14% seen once. The clonotype comes from a woman aged 50 to 65 with Graves' ophthalmopathy. The sample consisted of blood. The chain joins TRBV29-1 to TRBJ1-4, with D hard to call. This chain's CDR3 is CSVRPTGNEKLFF. The CDR3 bases are TGCAGCGTTCGCCCCACGGGGAATGAAAAACTGTTTTTT.